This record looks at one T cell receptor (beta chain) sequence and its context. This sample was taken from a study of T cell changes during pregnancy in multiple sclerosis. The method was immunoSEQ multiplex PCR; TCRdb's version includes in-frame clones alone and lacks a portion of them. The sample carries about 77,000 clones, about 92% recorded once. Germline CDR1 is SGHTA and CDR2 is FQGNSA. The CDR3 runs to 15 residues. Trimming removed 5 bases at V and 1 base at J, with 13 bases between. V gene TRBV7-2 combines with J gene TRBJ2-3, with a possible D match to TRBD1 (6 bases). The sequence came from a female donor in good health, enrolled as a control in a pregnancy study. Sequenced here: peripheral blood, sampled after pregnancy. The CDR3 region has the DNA TGTGCCAGCAGCAAGATGGGACACCGCACAGATACGCAGTATTTT. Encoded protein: CASSKMGHRTDTQYF.